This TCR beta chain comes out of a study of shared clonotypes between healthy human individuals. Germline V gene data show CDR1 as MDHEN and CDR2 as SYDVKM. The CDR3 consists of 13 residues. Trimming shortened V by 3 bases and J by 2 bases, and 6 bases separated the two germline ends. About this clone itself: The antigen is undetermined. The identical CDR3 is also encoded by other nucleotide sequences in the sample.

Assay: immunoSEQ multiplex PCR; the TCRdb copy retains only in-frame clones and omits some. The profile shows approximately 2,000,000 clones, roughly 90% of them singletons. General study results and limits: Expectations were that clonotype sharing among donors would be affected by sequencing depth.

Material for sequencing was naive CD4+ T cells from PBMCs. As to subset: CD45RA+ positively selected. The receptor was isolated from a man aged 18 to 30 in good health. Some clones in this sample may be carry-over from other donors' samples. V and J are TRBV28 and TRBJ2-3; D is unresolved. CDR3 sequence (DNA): TGTGCCAGCAGTTTCGGTTCCACAGATACGCAGTATTTT. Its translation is CASSFGSTDTQYF.